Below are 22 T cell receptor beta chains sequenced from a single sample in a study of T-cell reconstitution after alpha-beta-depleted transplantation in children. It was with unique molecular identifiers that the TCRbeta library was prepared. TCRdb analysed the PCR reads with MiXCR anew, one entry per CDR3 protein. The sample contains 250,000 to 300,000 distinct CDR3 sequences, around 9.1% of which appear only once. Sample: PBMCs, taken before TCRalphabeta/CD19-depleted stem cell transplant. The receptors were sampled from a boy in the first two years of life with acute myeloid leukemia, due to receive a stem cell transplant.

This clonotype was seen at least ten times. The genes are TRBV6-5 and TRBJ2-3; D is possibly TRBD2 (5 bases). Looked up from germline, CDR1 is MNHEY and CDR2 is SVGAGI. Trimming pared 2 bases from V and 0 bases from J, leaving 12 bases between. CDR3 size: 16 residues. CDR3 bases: TGTGCCAGCAGTTACCTTAGAGCGGAGAGCACAGATACGCAGTATTTT. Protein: CASSYLRAESTDTQYF.

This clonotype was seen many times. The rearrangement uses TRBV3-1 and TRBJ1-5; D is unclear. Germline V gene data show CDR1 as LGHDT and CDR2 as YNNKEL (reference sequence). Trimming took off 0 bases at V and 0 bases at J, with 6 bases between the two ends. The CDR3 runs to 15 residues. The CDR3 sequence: CASSQDGDSNQPQHF. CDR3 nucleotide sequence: TGTGCCAGCAGCCAAGATGGGGATAGCAATCAGCCCCAGCATTTT.

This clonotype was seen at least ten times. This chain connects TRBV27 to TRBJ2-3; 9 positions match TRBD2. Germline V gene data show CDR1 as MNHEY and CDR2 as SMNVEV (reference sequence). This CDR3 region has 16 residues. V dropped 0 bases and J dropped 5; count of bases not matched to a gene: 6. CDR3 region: CASSLSRGGGIDTQYF. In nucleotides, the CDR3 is TGTGCCAGCAGTTTATCGCGGGGGGGTGGTATAGATACGCAGTATTTT.

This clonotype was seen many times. CDR3 DNA: TGTGCCAGCAGCCTACAACCAGGGCCGGAGGAGACCCAGTACTTC. Amino acid sequence: CASSLQPGPEETQYF. This sequence joins TRBV7-6 and TRBJ2-5; D is possibly TRBD1 (5 bases). The germline V gene has CDR1 SGHVS and CDR2 FNYEAQ. V lost 5 bases, J lost 5 bases, and 18 bases lay in between. This CDR3 has 15 residues.

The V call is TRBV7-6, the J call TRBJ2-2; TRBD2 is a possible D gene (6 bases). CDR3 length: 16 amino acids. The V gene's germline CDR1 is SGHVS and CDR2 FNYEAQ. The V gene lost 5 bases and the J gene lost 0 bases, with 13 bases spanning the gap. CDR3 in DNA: TGTGCCAGCAGCCTACCGGGGGTCACGAACACCGGGGAGCTGTTTTTT. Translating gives CASSLPGVTNTGELFF.

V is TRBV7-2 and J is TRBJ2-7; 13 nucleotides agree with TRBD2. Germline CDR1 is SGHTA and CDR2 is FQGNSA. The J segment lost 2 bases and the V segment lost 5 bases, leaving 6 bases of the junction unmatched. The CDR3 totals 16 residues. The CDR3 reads CASSDTGTSGTYEQYF. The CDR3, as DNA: TGTGCCAGCAGCGATACCGGGACTAGCGGGACCTACGAGCAGTACTTC.

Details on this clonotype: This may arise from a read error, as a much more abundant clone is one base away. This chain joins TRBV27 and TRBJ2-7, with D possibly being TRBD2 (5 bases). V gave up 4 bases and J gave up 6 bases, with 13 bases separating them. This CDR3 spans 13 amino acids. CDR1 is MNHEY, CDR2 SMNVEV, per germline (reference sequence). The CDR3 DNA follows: TGTGCCAGCAGTTGGAGGTTGGATACCGAGCAGTACTTC. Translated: CASSWRLDTEQYF.

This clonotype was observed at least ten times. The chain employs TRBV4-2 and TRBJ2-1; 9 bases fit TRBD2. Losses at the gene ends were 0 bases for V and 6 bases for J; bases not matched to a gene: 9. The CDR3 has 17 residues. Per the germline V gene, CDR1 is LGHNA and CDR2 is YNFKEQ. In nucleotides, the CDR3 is TGTGCCAGCAGCCAAGACCCTCTAGCGGGAAGAATCAATGAGCAGTTCTTC. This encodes CASSQDPLAGRINEQFF.

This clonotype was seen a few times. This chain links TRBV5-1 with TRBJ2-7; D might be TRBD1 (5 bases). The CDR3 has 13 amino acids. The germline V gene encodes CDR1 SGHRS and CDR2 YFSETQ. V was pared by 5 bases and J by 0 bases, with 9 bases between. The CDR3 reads CASRNRSSYEQYF. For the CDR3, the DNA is TGCGCCAGCAGAAACAGGAGCTCCTACGAGCAGTACTTC. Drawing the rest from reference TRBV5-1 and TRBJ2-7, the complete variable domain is KAGVTQTPRYLIKTRGQQVTLSCSPISGHRSVSWYQQTPGQGLQFLFEYFSETQRNKGNFPGRFSGRQFSNSRSEMNVSTLELGDSALYLCASRNRSSYEQYFGPGTRLTVT.

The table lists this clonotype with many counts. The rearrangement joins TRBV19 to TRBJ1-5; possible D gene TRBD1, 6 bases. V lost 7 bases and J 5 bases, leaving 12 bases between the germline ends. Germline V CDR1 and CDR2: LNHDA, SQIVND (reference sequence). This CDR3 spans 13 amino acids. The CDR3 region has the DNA TGTGCCAGTAACGGGGGCTTGGATCAGCCCCAGCATTTT. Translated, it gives CASNGGLDQPQHF.

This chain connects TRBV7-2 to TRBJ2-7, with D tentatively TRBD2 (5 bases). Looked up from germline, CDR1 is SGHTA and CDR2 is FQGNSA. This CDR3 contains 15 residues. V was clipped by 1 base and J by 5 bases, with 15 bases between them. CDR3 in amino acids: CASSLEVTLSDEQYF. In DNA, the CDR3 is TGTGCCAGCAGCTTAGAGGTGACGCTTAGCGACGAGCAGTACTTC.

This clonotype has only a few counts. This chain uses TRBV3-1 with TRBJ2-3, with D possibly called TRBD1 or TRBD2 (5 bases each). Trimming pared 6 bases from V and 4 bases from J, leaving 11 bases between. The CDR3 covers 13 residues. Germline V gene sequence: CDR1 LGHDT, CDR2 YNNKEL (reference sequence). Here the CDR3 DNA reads TGTGCCAGCAGGCAGGGAGCTGCAGATACGCAGTATTTT. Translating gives CASRQGAADTQYF.

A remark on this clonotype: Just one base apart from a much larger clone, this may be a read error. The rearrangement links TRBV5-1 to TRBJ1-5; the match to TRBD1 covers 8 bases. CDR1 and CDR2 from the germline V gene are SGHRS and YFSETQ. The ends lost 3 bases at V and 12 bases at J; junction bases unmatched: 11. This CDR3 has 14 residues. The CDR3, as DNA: TGCGCCAGCAGCTGGTTACAGGGGGGATGGCGCCAGCATTTT. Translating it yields CASSWLQGGWRQHF.

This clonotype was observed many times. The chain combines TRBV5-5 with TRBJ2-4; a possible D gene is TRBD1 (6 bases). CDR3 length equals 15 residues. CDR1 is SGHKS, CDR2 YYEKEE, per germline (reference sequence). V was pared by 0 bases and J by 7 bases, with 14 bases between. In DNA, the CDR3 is TGTGCCAGCAGCTTGGCGGTCAGGGGCGTTAACATTCAGTACTTC. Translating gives CASSLAVRGVNIQYF.

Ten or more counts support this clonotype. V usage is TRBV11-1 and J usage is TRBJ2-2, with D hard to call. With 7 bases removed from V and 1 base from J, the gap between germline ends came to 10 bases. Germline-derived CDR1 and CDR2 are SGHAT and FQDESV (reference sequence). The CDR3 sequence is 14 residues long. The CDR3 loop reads CASKATENTGELFF. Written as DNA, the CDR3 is TGTGCCAGCAAAGCCACGGAGAACACCGGGGAGCTGTTTTTT. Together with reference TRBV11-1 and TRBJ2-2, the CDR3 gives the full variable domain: EAEVAQSPRYKITEKSQAVAFWCDPISGHATLYWYRQILGQGPELLVQFQDESVVDDSQLPKDRFSAERLKGVDSTLKIQPAELGDSAMYLCASKATENTGELFFGEGSRLTVL.

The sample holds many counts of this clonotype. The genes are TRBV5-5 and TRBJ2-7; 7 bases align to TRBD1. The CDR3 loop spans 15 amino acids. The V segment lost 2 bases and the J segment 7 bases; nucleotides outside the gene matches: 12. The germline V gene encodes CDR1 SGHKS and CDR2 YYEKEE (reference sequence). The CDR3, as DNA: TGTGCCAGCAGCTTTACCCCGGGACAGCTGGAAGAGCAGTACTTC. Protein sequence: CASSFTPGQLEEQYF.

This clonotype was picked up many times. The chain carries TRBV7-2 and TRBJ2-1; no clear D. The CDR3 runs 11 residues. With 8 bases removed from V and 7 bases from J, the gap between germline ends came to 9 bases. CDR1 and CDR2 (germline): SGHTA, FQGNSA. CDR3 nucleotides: TGTGCCAGCGGAATAAGGAATGAGCAGTTCTTC. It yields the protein CASGIRNEQFF. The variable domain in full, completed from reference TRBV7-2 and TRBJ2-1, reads GAGVSQSPSNKVTEKGKDVELRCDPISGHTALYWYRQSLGQGLEFLIYFQGNSAPDKSGLPSDRFSAERTGGSVSTLTIQRTQQEDSAVYLCASGIRNEQFFGPGTRLTVL.

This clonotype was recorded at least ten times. Here the CDR3 reads CASRRTDNQPQHF. The CDR3, as DNA: TGTGCCAGCAGGAGGACAGACAATCAGCCCCAGCATTTT. The chain combines TRBV27 with TRBJ1-5; D might be TRBD1 (6 bases). The V gene lost 6 bases and the J gene lost 3 bases, with 9 bases spanning the gap. The CDR3 has 13 amino acids. Germline V CDR1 and CDR2: MNHEY, SMNVEV (reference sequence).

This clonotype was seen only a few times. Here the CDR3 reads CATSETLHADTQYF. The CDR3 DNA sequence: TGTGCCACCAGTGAAACCTTACATGCAGATACGCAGTATTTT. The chain has TRBV24-1 and TRBJ2-3; no firm D call. Germline CDR1 and CDR2: KGHDR and SFDVKD. This CDR3 has 14 residues. The ends were cut back, 4 bases at V and 4 bases at J, with 11 bases in the middle.

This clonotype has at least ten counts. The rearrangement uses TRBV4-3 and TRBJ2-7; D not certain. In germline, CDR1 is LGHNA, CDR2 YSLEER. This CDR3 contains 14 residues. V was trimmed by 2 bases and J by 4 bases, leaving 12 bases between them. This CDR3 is CASSQQVLQYEQYF. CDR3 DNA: TGCGCCAGCAGCCAACAAGTCCTACAATACGAGCAGTACTTC.

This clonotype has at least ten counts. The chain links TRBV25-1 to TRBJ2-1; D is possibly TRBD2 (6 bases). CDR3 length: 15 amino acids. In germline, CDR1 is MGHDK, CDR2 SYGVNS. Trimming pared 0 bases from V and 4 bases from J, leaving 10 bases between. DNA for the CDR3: TGTGCCAGCAGTGAATATGCGGGAAGTTACAATGAGCAGTTCTTC. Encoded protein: CASSEYAGSYNEQFF.

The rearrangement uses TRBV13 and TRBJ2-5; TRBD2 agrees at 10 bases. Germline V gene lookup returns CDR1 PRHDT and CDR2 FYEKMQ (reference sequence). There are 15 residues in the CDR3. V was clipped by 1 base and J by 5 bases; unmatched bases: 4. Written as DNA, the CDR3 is TGTGCCAGCAGCTTAGAACTAGCGGGGCTGGAGACCCAGTACTTC. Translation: CASSLELAGLETQYF. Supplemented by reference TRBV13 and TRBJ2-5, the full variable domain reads AAGVIQSPRHLIKEKRETATLKCYPIPRHDTVYWYQQGPGQDPQFLISFYEKMQSDKGSIPDRFSAQQFSDYHSELNMSSLELGDSALYFCASSLELAGLETQYFGPGTRLLVL.